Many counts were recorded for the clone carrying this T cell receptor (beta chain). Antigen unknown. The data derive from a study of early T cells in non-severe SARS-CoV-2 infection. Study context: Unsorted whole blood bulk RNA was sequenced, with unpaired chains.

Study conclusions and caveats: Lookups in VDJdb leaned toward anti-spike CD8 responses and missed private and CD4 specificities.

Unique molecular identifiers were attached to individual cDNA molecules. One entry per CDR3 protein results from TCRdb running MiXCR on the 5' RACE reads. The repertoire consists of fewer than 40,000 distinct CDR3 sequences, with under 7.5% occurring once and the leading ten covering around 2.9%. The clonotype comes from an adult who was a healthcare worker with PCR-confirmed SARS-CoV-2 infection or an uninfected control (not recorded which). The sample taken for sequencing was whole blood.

The DNA for the CDR3 is TGCAGTGCCCCAGCTAGGCCAAATAGGAACTATGGCTACACCTTC. Translated: CSAPARPNRNYGYTF. The rearrangement links TRBV20-1 to TRBJ1-2, with unresolved D. Germline CDR1 and CDR2: DFQATT and SNEGSKA (reference sequence). The ends were cut back, 6 bases at V and 2 bases at J, with 19 bases in the middle. The CDR3 spans 15 residues.